This is a list of T cell receptor beta chains from one sample in a study of blood T cells in healthy people across ages. TCRdb passed the 5' RACE reads through MiXCR, listing each CDR3 protein once. This sample has over 750,000 distinct CDR3 sequences, with roughly 25% found just once. This sample also belongs to another study, concerning T cells of mothers and their children.

Material: blood. These receptors all stem from a boy aged 5 to 17 in good health. The CDR3 runs from the conserved cysteine through the conserved F or W. Clone size, where shown, is once, few, many, or a class for clones that have expanded.

>-|TRBJ2-7|TRBV7-2
CASSPSGTGVYEQYF
>few|-|TRBV10-2
CASSESTLGGGSVVEQFF
>-|-|TRBV6-5
CASKREGRYEQFF
>few|TRBJ2-7|TRBV4-1
CASSQDWNEQYF
>-|TRBJ2-3|TRBV6-5
CASSYGSSGDTDTQYF
>few|TRBJ2-2|TRBV29-1
CSVALNTGELFF
>-|-|TRBV12-3/TRBV12-4
CASSPQGHEQYF
>-|TRBJ2-5|TRBV21-1
CASSSFCEFNTGQETQYF
>few|TRBJ2-3|TRBV5-1
CASSSAGPGTDTQYF
>-|-|TRBV7-3
CASARTNNYEQYF
>few|TRBJ1-2|TRBV2
CASSERTDSNYGYTF
>-|TRBJ1-1|TRBV5-1
CASSLLDMNTEAFF
>-|TRBJ1-1|TRBV7-2
CASSLAGVVNTEAFF
>-|TRBJ2-1|TRBV11-2
CASSSYAYGRDSVQFF
>-|TRBJ2-3|TRBV29-1
CSVVGQFTDTQYF
>few|TRBJ2-7|TRBV29-1
CSVTGGRYEQYF
>few|TRBJ2-4|TRBV9
CASSPGQGWNIQYF
>-|TRBJ2-7|TRBV13
CASSLILAGSYEQYF
>-|TRBJ2-5|TRBV15
CATSRDLIRGPSGETQYF
>few|TRBJ2-5|TRBV20-1
CSARWTGVRETQYF
>few|TRBJ2-1|TRBV6-5
CASSYNPSYNEQFF
>-|TRBJ2-3|TRBV11-3
CASSAQGALPTDTQYF
>few|TRBJ2-7|TRBV29-1
CSVEPQGSYGQYF
>few|TRBJ1-1|TRBV29-1
CSVGTGRNTEAFF
>-|TRBJ2-2|TRBV29-1
CSVMGSGGMNTGELFF
>-|TRBJ2-5|TRBV25-1
CASSDPSPGTGLETQYF
>few|TRBJ1-1|TRBV5-5
CASSPNRGTEAFF
>-|TRBJ2-3|TRBV3-1
CASSPIAGDLRDTQYF
>-|TRBJ2-1|TRBV5-1
CASRPEGTWGNNEQFF
>-|TRBJ1-2|TRBV29-1
CSVRQVRDYGYTF
>-|TRBJ2-5|TRBV13
CASSLSVPRDNKEETQYF
>-|TRBJ1-1|TRBV6-2/TRBV6-3
CASMRNTEAFF
>few|TRBJ2-1|TRBV20-1
CSAGGMGQLDEQFF
>-|TRBJ2-7|TRBV6-6
CASRGTGADEQYF
>-|TRBJ1-6|TRBV12-3/TRBV12-4
CASSPQGAGYNSPLHF